What follows are 9 T cell receptor beta chains derived from one specimen sequenced in a study of human T cells and chemical hapten exposure (dated by TCRdb to 2020 to 2022). Unfractionated whole blood was collected in Tempus Blood RNA tubes, and total RNA was extracted from that blood. Library preparation employed 5' RACE. Data came from an Illumina MiSeq. In TCRdb, the public reads were trimmed at Q25 with fastp and aligned with MiXCR, with productive beta chains retained. Rows with a matching CDR3 protein are joined into one entry that keeps the most common DNA and genes. A total of some 78,000 distinct CDR3 sequences appear in this sample, about 7.7% of them only once. Jointly, the top ten make up under 2.5% of the sample. The receptors were gathered from a male donor in good health.

Ten or more counts support this clonotype. The chain links TRBV7-8 to TRBJ1-1; TRBD1 might be the D (5 bases). Germline loops: CDR1 SGHVS, CDR2 FQNEAQ. The CDR3 length is 15 residues. V was shortened by 2 bases and J by 4 bases, with 14 bases between the two germline ends. This CDR3 is CASSLRGRGGTEAFF. The CDR3 DNA follows: TGTGCCAGCAGCTTAAGGGGACGGGGAGGCACTGAAGCTTTCTTT. Complete variable domain (other parts from reference TRBV7-8 and TRBJ1-1): GAGVSQSPRYKVAKRGQDVALRCDPISGHVSLFWYQQALGQGPEFLTYFQNEAQLDKSGLPSDRFFAERPEGSVSTLKIQRTQQEDSAVYLCASSLRGRGGTEAFFGQGTRLTVV.

This clonotype came up many times. The chain couples TRBV3-1 to TRBJ2-7; TRBD2 is a possible D gene (6 bases). The V end lost 4 bases, the J end lost 4 bases, and 20 bases lay between the germline ends. The CDR3 contains 16 residues. Germline V lookup: CDR1 LGHDT, CDR2 YNNKEL (reference sequence). CDR3 protein: CASSPWLGTAGYEQYF. DNA of the CDR3: TGTGCCAGCAGCCCTTGGTTGGGGACGGCGGGGTACGAGCAGTACTTC.

The chain is built from TRBV27 and TRBJ1-1; no clear D. The CDR3 consists of 13 residues. CDR1 MNHEY and CDR2 SMNVEV come from the germline V gene (reference sequence). V lost 6 bases and J lost 4, with 12 bases in between. The CDR3 region has the DNA TGTGCCAGCAGCGGTCGGGCCATCACTGAAGCTTTCTTT. It translates to CASSGRAITEAFF.

This clonotype has more than one count but fewer than ten. The genes are TRBV25-1 and TRBJ1-6; TRBD1 matches at 8 bases. The CDR3 covers 16 residues. The germline V gene encodes CDR1 MGHDK and CDR2 SYGVNS. V lost 2 bases to trimming and J lost 4 bases; unmatched junction nucleotides: 4. Here the CDR3 DNA reads TGTGCCAGCAGTGAAGAGACAGGGGAATATAATTCACCCCTCCACTTT. Residues: CASSEETGEYNSPLHF.

The table lists this clonotype with many counts. The J gene is TRBJ2-6, the V gene TRBV2, with D hard to call. The V and J ends lost 6 bases and 0 bases respectively, with 12 bases between them. Per the germline V gene, CDR1 is SNHLY and CDR2 is FYNNEI. The CDR3 extends over 16 amino acids. The CDR3 bases are TGTGCCAGCAGGTCTTCAGTGTCCTCTGGGGCCAACGTCCTGACTTTC. Its translation: CASRSSVSSGANVLTF.

This clonotype was counted many times. The genes are TRBV10-3 and TRBJ2-7; 9 nucleotides line up with TRBD1. The trim removed 10 bases at V and 2 bases at J, leaving 9 bases unmatched. The CDR3 extends over 14 amino acids. Germline values: CDR1 ENHRY, CDR2 SYGVKD. CDR3 sequence (DNA): TGTGCCACCGCACGGACAGGGGAAACCTACGAGCAGTACTTC. Translation gives CATARTGETYEQYF.

This clonotype came up a few times. V is TRBV3-1 and J is TRBJ1-5; 9 bases map to TRBD1. Germline V CDR1 and CDR2: LGHDT, YNNKEL (reference sequence). The CDR3 has 14 amino acids. Germline trimming cut 4 bases from V and 6 bases from J; bases unmatched to any gene: 4. CDR3 amino acids: CASSPGTGTQPQHF. CDR3 nucleotide sequence: TGTGCCAGCAGCCCCGGGACAGGGACTCAGCCCCAGCATTTT.

This clonotype was detected ten times or more. This chain joins TRBV28 and TRBJ2-5; 7 bases agree with TRBD2. The germline V gene has CDR1 MDHEN and CDR2 SYDVKM. There are 14 residues in the CDR3. Trimming at V came to 3 bases and at J to 5 bases, leaving 6 bases not matched to a gene. The CDR3 DNA reads TGTGCCAGCAGTTTCGTCCGACTAGCTGAGACCCAGTACTTC. It yields the protein CASSFVRLAETQYF.

This clonotype has a count of ten or more. The rearrangement links TRBV4-2 to TRBJ2-4; the D gene is possibly TRBD2 (6 bases). V was shortened by 0 bases and J by 0 bases, with 12 bases between the two germline ends. Germline CDR1 LGHNA, CDR2 YNFKEQ. The CDR3 has 17 amino acids. CDR3 amino acids: CASSQEFGSLAKNIQYF. CDR3 sequence (DNA): TGTGCCAGCAGCCAAGAGTTCGGGAGCCTAGCCAAAAACATTCAGTACTTC.